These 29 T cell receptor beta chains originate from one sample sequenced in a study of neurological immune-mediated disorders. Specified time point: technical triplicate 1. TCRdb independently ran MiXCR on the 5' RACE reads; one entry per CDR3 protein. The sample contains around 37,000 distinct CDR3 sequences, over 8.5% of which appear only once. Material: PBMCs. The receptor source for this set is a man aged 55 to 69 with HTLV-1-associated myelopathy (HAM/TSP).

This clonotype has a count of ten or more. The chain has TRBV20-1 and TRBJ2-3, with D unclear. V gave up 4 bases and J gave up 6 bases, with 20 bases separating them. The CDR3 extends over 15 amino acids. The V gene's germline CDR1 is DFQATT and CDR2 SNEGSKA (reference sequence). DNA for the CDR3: TGCAGTGCTAAGAAGGAGACGGACGTTAAGGATACGCAGTATTTT. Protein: CSAKKETDVKDTQYF.

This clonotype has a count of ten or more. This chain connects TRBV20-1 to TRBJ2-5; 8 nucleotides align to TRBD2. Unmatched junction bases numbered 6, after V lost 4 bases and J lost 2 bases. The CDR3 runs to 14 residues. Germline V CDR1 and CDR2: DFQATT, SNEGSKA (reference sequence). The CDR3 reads CSAKFSGSQETQYF. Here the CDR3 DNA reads TGCAGTGCTAAATTCAGCGGGAGTCAAGAGACCCAGTACTTC.

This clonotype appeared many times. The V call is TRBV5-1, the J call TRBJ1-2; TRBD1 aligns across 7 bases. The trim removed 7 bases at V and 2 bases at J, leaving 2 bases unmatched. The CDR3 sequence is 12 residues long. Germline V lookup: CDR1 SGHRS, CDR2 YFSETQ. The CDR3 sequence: CASSGQNYGYTF. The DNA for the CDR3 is TGCGCCAGCTCGGGACAGAACTATGGCTACACCTTC.

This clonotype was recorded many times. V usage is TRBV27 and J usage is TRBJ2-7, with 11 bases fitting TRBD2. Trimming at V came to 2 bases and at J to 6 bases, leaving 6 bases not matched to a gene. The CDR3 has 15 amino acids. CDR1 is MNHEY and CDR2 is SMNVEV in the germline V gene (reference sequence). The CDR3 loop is CASSLGTSGPFEQYF. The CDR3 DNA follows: TGTGCCAGCAGTTTAGGGACTAGCGGCCCTTTCGAGCAGTACTTC.

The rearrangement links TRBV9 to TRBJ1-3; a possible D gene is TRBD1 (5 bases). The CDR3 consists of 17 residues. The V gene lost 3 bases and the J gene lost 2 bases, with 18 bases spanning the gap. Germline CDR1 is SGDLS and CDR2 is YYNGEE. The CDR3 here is CASSENGAPGAGNTIYF. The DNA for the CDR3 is TGTGCCAGCAGCGAAAACGGGGCTCCGGGGGCTGGAAACACCATATATTTT.

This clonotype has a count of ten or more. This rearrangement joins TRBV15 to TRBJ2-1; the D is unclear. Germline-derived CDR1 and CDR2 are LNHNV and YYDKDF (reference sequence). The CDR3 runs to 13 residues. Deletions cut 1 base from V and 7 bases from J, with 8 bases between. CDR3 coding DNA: TGTGCCACCAGCAGAGGAGCTAAAAATGAGCAGTTCTTC. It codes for CATSRGAKNEQFF.

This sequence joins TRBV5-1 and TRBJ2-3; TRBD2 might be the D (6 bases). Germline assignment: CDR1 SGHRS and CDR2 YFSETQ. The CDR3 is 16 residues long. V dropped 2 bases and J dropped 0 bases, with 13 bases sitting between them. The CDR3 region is CASSFISGFSTDTQYF. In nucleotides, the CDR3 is TGCGCCAGCAGCTTTATTAGCGGCTTTAGCACAGATACGCAGTATTTT.

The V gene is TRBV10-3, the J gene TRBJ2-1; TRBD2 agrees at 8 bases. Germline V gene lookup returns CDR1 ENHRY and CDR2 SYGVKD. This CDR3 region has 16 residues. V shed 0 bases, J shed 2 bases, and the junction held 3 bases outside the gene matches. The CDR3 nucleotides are TGTGCCATCAGTGAGTCGCGGGGGGTCCCCTACAATGAGCAGTTCTTC. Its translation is CAISESRGVPYNEQFF.

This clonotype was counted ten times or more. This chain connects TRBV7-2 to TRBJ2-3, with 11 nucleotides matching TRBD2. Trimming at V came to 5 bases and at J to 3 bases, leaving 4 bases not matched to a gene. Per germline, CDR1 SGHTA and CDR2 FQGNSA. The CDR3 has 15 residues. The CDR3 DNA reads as TGTGCCAGCAGCCTTAGCGGGAGGGCAACAGATACGCAGTATTTT. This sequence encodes CASSLSGRATDTQYF.

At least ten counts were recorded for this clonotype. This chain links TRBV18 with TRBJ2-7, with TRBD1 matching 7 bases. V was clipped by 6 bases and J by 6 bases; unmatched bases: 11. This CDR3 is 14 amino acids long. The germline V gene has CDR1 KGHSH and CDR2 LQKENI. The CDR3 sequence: CASSQNYRGPEQYF. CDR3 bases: TGTGCCAGCTCCCAGAACTACAGGGGCCCCGAGCAGTACTTC.

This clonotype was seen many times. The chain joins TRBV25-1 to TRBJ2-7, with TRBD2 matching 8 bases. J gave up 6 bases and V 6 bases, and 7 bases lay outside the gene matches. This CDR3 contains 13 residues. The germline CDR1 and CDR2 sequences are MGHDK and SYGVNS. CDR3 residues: CASSGRGGAEQYF. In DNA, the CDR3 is TGTGCCAGCAGCGGGAGGGGGGGAGCCGAGCAGTACTTC.

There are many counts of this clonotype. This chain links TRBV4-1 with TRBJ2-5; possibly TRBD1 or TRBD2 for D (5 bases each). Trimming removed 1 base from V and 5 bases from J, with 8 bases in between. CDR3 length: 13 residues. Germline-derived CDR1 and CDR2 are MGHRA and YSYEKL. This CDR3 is CASSQVGVETQYF. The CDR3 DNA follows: TGCGCCAGCAGCCAAGTGGGGGTGGAGACCCAGTACTTC.

The CDR3, as DNA: TGCGCCAGCAGCTTACTAGCGGGAGATACCGGGGAGCTGTTTTTT. This sequence encodes CASSLLAGDTGELFF. V gene TRBV5-1 combines with J gene TRBJ2-2, with 11 bases that match TRBD2. There are 15 residues in the CDR3. Germline V lookup: CDR1 SGHRS, CDR2 YFSETQ. J gave up 5 bases and V 2 bases, and 2 bases lay outside the gene matches.

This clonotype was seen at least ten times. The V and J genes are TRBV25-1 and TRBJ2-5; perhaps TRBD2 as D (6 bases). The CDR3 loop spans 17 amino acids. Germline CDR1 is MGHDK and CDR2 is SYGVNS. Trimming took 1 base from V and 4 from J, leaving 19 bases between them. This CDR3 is CASSESSVGSGRETQYF. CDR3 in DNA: TGTGCCAGCAGTGAATCCTCCGTCGGGAGTGGAAGAGAGACCCAGTACTTC. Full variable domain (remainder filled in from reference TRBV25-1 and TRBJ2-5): EADIYQTPRYLVIGTGKKITLECSQTMGHDKMYWYQQDPGMELHLIHYSYGVNSTEKGDLSSESTVSRIRTEHFPLTLESARPSHTSQYLCASSESSVGSGRETQYFGPGTRLLVL.

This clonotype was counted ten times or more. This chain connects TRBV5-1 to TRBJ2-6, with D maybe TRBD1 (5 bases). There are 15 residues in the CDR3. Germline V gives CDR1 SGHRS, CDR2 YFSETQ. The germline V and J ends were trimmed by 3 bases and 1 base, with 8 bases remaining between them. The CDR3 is CASSWGRSGANVLTF. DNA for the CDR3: TGCGCCAGCAGCTGGGGCAGATCTGGGGCCAACGTCCTGACTTTC.

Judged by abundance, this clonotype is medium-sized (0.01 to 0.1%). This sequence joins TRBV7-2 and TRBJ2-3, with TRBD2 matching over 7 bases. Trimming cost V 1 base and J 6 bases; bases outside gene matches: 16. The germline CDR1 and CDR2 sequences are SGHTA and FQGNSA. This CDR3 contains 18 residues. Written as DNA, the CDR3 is TGTGCCAGCAGCTTAGGTCCGCCGGGGACTAATTTTGACGATACGCAGTATTTT. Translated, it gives CASSLGPPGTNFDDTQYF.

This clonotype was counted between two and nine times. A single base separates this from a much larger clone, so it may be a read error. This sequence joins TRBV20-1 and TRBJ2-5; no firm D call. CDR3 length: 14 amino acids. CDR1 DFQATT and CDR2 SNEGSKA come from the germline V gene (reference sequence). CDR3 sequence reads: CSARDLAFQETQHF. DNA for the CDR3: TGCAGTGCTAGAGATTTGGCTTTCCAAGAGACCCAGCACTTC.

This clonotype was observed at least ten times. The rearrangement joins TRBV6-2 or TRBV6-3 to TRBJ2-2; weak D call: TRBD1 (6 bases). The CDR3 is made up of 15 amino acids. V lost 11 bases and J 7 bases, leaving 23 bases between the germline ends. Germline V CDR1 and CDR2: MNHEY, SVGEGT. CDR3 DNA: TGTGCCGGAAGACCGGGACACGGCTCGGGCGGGGAGCTGTTTTTT. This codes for CAGRPGHGSGGELFF.

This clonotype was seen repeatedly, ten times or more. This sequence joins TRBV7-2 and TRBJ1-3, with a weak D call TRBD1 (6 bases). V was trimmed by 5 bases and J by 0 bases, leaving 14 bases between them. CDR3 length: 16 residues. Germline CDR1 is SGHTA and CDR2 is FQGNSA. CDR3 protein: CASSPPGHHSGNTIYF. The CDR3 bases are TGTGCCAGCAGCCCACCGGGACACCACTCTGGAAACACCATATATTTT.

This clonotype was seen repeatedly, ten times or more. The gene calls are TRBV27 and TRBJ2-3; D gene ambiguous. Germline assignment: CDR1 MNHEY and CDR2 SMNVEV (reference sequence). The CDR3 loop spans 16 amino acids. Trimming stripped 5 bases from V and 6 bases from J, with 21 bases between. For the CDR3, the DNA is TGTGCCAGCAGTCCCATATCCGATTCATTTGGGGATACGCAGTATTTT. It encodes CASSPISDSFGDTQYF.

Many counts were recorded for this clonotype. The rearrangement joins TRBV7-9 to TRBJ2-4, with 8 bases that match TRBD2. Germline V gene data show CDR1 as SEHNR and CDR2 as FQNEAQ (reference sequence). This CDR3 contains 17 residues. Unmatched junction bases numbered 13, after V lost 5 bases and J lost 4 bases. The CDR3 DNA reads TGTGCCAGCAGCCCAGATCTGAAACGGGAGGGGAAAAACATTCAGTACTTC. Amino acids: CASSPDLKREGKNIQYF.

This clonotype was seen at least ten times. CDR3 amino acids: CASSLSNGLSGELFF. The CDR3 DNA reads as TGTGCCAGCAGTTTATCGAATGGGCTGTCCGGGGAGCTGTTTTTT. The chain links TRBV12-3 or TRBV12-4 to TRBJ2-2; D gene ambiguous. This CDR3 is 15 amino acids long. V was cut by 2 bases and J by 6 bases, with 13 bases left in between.

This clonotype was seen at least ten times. The CDR3, as DNA: TGCAGTGCTAGACCTGAGGACAGGGGCAACGAAAAACTGTTTTTT. Its protein is CSARPEDRGNEKLFF. The rearrangement uses TRBV20-1 and TRBJ1-4, with 9 bases identical to TRBD1. Germline loops: CDR1 DFQATT, CDR2 SNEGSKA (reference sequence). This CDR3 has 15 residues. Germline trimming cut 2 bases from V and 8 bases from J; bases unmatched to any gene: 9.

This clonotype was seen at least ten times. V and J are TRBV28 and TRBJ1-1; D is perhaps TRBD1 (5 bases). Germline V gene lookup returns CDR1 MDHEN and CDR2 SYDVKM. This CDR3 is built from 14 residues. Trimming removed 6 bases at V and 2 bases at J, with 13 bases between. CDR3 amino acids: CASSSAGFNTEAFF. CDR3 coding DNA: TGTGCCAGCAGCTCCGCAGGGTTCAACACTGAAGCTTTCTTT.

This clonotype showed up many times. Here the CDR3 reads CASSTRQGQRVEQFF. As DNA, the CDR3 is TGCGCCAGCAGCACCCGACAGGGGCAAAGGGTGGAGCAGTTCTTC. The chain is built from TRBV5-1 and TRBJ2-1, with 8 bases identical to TRBD1. This CDR3 has 15 amino acids. The V segment lost 4 bases and the J segment 10 bases; nucleotides outside the gene matches: 13. Germline-derived CDR1 and CDR2 are SGHRS and YFSETQ. The full variable domain, completed using reference TRBV5-1 and TRBJ2-1, is KAGVTQTPRYLIKTRGQQVTLSCSPISGHRSVSWYQQTPGQGLQFLFEYFSETQRNKGNFPGRFSGRQFSNSRSEMNVSTLELGDSALYLCASSTRQGQRVEQFFGPGTRLTVL.

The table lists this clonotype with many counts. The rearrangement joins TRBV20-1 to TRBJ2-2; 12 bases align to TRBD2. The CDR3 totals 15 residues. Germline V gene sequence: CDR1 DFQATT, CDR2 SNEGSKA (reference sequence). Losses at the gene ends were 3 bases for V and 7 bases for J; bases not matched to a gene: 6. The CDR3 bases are TGCAGTGCTAGGGCACTAGCGGGAGGCGGCGGGGAGCTGTTTTTT. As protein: CSARALAGGGGELFF.

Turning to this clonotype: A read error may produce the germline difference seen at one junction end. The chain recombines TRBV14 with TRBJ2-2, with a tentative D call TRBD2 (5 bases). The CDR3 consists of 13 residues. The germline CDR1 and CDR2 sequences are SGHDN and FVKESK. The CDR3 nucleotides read TGTGCCAGAAGCCCGACCCCCACCGGGGAGCTGTCTTTT. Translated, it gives CARSPTPTGELSF.

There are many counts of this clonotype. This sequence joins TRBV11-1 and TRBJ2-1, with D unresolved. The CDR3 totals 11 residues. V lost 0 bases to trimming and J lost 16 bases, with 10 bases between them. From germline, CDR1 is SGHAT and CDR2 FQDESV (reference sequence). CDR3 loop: CASSLADRVFF. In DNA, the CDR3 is TGTGCCAGCAGCTTAGCTGATAGGGTTTTCTTC.

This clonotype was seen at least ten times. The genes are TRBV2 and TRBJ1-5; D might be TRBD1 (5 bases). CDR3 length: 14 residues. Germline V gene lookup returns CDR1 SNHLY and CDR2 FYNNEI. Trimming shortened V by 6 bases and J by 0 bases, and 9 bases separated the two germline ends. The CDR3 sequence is CASRSDSSNQPQHF. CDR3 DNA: TGTGCCAGCAGGTCCGACAGTAGCAATCAGCCCCAGCATTTT.